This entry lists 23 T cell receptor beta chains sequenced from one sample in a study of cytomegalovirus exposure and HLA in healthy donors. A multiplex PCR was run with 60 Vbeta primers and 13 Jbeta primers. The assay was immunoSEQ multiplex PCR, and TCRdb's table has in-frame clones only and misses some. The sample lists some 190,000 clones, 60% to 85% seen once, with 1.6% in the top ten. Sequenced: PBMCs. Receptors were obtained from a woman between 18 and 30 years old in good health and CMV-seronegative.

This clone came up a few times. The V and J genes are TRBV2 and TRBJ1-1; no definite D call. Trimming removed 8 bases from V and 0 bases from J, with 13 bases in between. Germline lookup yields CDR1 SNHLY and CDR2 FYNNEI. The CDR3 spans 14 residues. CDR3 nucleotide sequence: TGTGCCAGCGTAAATACAGAGTTGAACACTGAAGCTTTCTTT. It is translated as CASVNTELNTEAFF.

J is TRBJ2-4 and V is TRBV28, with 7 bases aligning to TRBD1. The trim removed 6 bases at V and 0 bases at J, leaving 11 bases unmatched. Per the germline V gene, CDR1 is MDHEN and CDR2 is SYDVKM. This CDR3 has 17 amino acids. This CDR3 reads CASSRTRQGLAKNIQYF. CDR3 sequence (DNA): TGTGCCAGCAGCCGCACCCGACAGGGATTAGCCAAAAACATTCAGTACTTC.

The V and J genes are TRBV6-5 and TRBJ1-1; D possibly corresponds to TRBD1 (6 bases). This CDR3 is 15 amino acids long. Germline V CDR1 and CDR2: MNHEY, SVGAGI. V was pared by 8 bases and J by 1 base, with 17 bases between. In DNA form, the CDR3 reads TGTGCCAGCTGTAACTCCGGGACATCGAACACTGAAGCTTTCTTT. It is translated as CASCNSGTSNTEAFF.

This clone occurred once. CDR3 protein: CASSFAVGDRSYEQYF. Written as DNA, the CDR3 is TGTGCCAGCAGCTTCGCCGTGGGAGACCGCTCCTACGAGCAGTACTTC. The rearrangement links TRBV11-2 to TRBJ2-7; D may be TRBD2 (5 bases). The V end was cut by 3 bases, the J end by 0 bases, with 15 bases between. This CDR3 has 16 amino acids. The germline CDR1 and CDR2 sequences are SGHAT and FQNNGV.

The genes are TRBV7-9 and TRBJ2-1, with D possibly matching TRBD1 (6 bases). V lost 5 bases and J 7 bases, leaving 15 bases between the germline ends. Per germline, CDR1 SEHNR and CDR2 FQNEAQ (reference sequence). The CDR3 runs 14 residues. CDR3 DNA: TGTGCCAGCAGCGCGACGGGACAAAGAAATGAGCAGTTCTTC. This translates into CASSATGQRNEQFF.

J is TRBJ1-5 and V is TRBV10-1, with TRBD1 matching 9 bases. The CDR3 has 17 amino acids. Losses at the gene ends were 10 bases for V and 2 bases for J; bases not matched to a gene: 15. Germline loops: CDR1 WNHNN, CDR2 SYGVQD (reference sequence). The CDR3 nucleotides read TGCGCCATTCCCGGGACAGGGTACGAGTTAGGCAATCAGCCCCAGCATTTT. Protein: CAIPGTGYELGNQPQHF.

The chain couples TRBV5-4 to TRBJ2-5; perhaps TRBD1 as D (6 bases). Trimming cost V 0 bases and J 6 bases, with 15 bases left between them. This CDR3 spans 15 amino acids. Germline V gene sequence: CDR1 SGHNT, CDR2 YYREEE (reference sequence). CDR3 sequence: CASSLAHGGEKTQYF. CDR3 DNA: TGTGCCAGCAGCTTGGCCCATGGGGGCGAAAAGACCCAGTACTTC.

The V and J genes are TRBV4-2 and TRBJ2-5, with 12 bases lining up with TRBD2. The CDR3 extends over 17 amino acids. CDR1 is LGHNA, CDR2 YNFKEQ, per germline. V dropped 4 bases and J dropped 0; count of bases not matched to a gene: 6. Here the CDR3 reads CASSLGLAGSYQETQYF. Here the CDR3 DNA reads TGTGCCAGCAGCCTGGGACTAGCGGGCTCGTACCAAGAGACCCAGTACTTC.

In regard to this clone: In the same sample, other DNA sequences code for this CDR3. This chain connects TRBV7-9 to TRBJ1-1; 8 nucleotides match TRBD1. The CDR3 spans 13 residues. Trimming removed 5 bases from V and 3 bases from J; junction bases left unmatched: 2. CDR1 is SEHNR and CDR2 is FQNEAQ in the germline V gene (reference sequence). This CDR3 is CASSLTGDTEAFF. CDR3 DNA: TGTGCCAGCAGCCTGACAGGGGACACTGAAGCTTTCTTT.

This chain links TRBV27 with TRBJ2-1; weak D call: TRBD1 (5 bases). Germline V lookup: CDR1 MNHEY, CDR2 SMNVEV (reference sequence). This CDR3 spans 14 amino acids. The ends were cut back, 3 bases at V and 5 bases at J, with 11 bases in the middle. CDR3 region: CASSFLDTNNEQFF. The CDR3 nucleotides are TGTGCCAGCAGTTTTCTGGACACCAACAATGAGCAGTTCTTC.

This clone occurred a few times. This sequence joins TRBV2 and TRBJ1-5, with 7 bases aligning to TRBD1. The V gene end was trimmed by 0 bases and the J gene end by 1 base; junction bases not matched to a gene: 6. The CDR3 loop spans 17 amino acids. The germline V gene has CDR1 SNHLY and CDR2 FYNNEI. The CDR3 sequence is CASSEATGMLSNQPQHF. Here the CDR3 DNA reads TGTGCCAGCAGTGAAGCGACAGGGATGTTGAGCAATCAGCCCCAGCATTTT.

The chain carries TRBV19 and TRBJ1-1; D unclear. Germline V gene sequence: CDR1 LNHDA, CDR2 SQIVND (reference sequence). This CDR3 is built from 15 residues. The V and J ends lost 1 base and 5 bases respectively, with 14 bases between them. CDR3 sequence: CASSIVAGHGTEAFF. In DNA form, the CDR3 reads TGTGCCAGTAGTATAGTAGCGGGTCATGGGACTGAAGCTTTCTTT.

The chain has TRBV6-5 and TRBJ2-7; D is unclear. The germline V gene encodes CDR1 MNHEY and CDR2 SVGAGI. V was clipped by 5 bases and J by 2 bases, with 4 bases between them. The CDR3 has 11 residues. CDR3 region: CASSTAYEQYF. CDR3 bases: TGTGCCAGCAGTACAGCCTACGAGCAGTACTTC.

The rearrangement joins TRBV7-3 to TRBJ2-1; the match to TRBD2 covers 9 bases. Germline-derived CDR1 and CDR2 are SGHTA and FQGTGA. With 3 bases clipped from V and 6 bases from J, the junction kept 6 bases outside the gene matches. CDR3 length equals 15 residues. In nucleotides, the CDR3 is TGTGCCAGCAGCTTTGCGGGGGGGCCTGTCAATGAGCAGTTCTTC. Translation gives CASSFAGGPVNEQFF.

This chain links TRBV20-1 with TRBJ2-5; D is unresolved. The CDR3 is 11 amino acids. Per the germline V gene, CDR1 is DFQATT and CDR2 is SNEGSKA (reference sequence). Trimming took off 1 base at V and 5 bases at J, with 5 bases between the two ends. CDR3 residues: CSARVGETQYF. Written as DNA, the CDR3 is TGCAGTGCTAGAGTGGGCGAGACCCAGTACTTC.

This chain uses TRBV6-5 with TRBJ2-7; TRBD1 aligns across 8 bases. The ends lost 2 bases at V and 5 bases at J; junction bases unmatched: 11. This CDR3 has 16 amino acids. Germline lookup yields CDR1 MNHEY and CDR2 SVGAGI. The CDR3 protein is CASSYTEDRVSHEQYF. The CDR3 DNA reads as TGTGCCAGCAGTTACACGGAGGACAGGGTTAGTCACGAGCAGTACTTC.

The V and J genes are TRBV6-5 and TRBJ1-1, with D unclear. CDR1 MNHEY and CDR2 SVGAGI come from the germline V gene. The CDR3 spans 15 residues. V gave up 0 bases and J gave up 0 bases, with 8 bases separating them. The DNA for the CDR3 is TGTGCCAGCAGTTACTCTACAGTCATGAACACTGAAGCTTTCTTT. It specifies CASSYSTVMNTEAFF.

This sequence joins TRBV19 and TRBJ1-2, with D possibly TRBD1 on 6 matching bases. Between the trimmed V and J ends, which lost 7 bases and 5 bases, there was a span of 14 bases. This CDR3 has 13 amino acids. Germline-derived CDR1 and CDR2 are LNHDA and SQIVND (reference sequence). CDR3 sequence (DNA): TGTGCCAGTAAGAACAGGGCCTCGTATGGCTACACCTTC. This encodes CASKNRASYGYTF.

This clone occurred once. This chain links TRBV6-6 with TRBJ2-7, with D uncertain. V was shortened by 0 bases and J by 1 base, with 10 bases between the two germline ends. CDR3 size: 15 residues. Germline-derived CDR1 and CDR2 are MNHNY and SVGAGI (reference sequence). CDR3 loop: CASSYSRGNSYEQYF. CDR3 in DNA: TGTGCCAGCAGTTACTCGAGAGGCAATTCCTACGAGCAGTACTTC.

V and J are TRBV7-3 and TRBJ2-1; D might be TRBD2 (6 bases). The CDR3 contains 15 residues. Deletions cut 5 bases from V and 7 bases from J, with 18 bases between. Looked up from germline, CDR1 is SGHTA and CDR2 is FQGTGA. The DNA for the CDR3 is TGTGCCAGCAGCGCTAGCCCGGGGGACGGAAATGAGCAGTTCTTC. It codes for CASSASPGDGNEQFF. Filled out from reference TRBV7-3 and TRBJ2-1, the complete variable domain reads GAGVSQTPSNKVTEKGKYVELRCDPISGHTALYWYRQSLGQGPEFLIYFQGTGAADDSGLPNDRFFAVRPEGSVSTLKIQRTERGDSAVYLCASSASPGDGNEQFFGPGTRLTVL.

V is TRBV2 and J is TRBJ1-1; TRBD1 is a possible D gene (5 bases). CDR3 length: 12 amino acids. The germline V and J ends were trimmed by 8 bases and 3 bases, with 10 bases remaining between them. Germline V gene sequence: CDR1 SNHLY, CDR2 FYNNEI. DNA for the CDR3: TGTGCCAGCCGGGGGTCGGACACTGAAGCTTTCTTT. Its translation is CASRGSDTEAFF.

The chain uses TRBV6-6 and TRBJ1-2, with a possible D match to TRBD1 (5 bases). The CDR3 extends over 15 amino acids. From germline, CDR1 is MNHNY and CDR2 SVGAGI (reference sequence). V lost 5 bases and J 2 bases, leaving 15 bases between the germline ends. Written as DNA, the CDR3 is TGTGCCAGCAGTCCAAGTGGGCAGGGAAACTATGGCTACACCTTC. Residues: CASSPSGQGNYGYTF.

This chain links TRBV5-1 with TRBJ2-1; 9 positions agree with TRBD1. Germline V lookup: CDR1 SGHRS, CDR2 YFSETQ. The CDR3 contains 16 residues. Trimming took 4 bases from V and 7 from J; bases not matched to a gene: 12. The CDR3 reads CASSAPDRGGVNEQFF. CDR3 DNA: TGCGCCAGCAGCGCGCCGGACAGGGGAGGGGTTAATGAGCAGTTCTTC.